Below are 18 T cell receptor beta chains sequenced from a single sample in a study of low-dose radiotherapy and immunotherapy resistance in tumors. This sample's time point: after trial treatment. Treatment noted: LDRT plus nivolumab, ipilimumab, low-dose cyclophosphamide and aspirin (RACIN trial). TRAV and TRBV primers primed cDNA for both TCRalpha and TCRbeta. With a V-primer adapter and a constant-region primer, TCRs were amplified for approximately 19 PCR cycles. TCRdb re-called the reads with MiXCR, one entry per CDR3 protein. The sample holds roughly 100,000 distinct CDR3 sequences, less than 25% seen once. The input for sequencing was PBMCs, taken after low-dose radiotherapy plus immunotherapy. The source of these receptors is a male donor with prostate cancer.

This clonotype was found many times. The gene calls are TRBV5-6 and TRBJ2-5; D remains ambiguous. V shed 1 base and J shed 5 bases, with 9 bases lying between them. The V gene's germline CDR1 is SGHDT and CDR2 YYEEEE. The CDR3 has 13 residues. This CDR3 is CASSLWDGETQYF. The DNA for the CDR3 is TGTGCCAGCAGCTTGTGGGATGGCGAGACCCAGTACTTC.

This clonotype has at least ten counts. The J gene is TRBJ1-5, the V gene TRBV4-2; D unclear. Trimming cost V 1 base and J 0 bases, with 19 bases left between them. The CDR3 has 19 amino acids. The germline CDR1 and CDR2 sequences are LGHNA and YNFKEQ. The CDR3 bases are TGTGCCAGCAGCCAAGGGTCAGGTATAGGGATTTATAGCAATCAGCCCCAGCATTTT. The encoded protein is CASSQGSGIGIYSNQPQHF.

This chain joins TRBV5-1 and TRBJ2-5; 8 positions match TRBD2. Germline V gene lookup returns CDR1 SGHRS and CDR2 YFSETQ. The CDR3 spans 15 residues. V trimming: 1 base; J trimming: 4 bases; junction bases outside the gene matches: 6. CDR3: CASSLSTSDGETQYF. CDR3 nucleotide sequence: TGCGCCAGCAGCTTGTCGACTAGCGATGGAGAGACCCAGTACTTC.

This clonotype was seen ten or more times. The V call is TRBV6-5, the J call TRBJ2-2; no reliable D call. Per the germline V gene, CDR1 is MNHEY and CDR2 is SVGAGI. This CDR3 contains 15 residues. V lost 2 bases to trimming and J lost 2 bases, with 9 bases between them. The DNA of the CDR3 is TGTGCCAGCAGTTACGCAGATCTTAACACCGGGGAGCTGTTTTTT. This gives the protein CASSYADLNTGELFF.

The CDR3: CASSIDHGWRGELFF. In nucleotides, the CDR3 is TGTGCCAGTAGTATAGATCATGGGTGGCGCGGGGAGCTGTTTTTT. The rearrangement links TRBV19 to TRBJ2-2; D gene ambiguous. V was trimmed by 0 bases and J by 7 bases, leaving 12 bases between them. The CDR3 sequence is 15 residues long. Germline CDR1 is LNHDA and CDR2 is SQIVND (reference sequence).

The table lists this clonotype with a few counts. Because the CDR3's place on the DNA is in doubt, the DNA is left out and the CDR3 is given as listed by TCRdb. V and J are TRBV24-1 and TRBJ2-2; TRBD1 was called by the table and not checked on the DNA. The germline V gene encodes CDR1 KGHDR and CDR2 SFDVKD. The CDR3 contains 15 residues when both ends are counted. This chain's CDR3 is CATSDFDSTGELFFF.

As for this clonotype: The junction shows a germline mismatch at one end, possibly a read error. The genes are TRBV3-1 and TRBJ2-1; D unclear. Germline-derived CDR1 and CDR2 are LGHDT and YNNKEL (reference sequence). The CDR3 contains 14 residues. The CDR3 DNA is TGTGCCAGCAGCCAGTACGGACGGTACAGTGAGCAGTTCTTC. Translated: CASSQYGRYSEQFF.

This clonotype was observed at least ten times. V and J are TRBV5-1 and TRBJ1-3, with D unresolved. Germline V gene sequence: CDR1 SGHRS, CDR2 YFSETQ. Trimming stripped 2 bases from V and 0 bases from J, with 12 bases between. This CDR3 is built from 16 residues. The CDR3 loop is CASSFWQSNSGNTIYF. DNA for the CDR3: TGCGCCAGCAGCTTTTGGCAGAGCAACTCTGGAAACACCATATATTTT. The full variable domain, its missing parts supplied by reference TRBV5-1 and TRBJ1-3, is KAGVTQTPRYLIKTRGQQVTLSCSPISGHRSVSWYQQTPGQGLQFLFEYFSETQRNKGNFPGRFSGRQFSNSRSEMNVSTLELGDSALYLCASSFWQSNSGNTIYFGEGSWLTVV.

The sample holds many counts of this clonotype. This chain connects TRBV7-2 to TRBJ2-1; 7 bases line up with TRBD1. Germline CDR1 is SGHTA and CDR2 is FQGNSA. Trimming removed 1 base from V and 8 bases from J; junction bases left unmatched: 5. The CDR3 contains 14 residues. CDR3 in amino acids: CASSLGLGGDEQFF. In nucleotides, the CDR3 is TGTGCCAGCAGCTTAGGGTTAGGGGGCGATGAGCAGTTCTTC.

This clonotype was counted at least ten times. This CDR3 reads CASSDGLYGYTF. The CDR3, as DNA: TGTGCCAGCAGCGACGGCCTCTATGGCTACACCTTC. The chain employs TRBV7-2 and TRBJ1-2; D is ambiguous. This CDR3 has 12 residues. Germline V gene sequence: CDR1 SGHTA, CDR2 FQGNSA. V lost 5 bases, J lost 4 bases, and 8 bases lay in between.

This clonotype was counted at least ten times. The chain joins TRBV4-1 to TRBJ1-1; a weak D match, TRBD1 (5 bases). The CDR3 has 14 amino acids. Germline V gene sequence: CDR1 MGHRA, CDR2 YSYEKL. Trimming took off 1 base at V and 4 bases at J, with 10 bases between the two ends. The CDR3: CASSQVVGATEAFF. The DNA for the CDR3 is TGCGCCAGCAGCCAAGTTGTAGGGGCCACTGAAGCTTTCTTT.

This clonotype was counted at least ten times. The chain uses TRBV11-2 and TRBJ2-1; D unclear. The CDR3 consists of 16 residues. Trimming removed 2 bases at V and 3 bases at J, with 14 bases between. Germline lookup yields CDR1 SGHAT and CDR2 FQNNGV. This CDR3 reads CASSLRGAGLYNEQFF. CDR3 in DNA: TGTGCCAGCAGCTTACGAGGTGCCGGGCTCTACAATGAGCAGTTCTTC.

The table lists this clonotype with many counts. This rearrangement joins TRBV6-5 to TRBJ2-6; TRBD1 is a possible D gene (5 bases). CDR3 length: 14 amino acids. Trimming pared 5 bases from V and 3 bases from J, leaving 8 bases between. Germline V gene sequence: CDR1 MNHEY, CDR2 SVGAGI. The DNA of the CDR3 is TGTGCCAGCAGTGTAGGGGTTGGGGCCAACGTCCTGACTTTC. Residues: CASSVGVGANVLTF.

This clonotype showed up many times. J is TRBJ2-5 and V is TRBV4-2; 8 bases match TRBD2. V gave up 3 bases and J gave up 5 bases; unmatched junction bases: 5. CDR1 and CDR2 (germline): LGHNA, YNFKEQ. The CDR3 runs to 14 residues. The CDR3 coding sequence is TGTGCCAGCAGCCAGGGGACTAGAGGGGAGACCCAGTACTTC. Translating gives CASSQGTRGETQYF.

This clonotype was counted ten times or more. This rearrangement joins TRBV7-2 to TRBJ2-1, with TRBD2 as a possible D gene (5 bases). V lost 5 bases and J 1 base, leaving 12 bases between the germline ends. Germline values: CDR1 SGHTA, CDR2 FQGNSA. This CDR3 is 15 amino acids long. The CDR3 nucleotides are TGTGCCAGCAGCCTTAGACGGGATTCCTACAATGAGCAGTTCTTC. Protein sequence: CASSLRRDSYNEQFF.

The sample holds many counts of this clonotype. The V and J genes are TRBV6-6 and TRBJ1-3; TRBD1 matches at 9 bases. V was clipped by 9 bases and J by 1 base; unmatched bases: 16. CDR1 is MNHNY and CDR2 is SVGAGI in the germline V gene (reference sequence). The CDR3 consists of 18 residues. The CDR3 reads CASRRLHRGRPSGNTIYF. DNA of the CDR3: TGTGCCAGTCGCCGGCTTCACAGGGGGCGGCCATCTGGAAACACCATATATTTT.

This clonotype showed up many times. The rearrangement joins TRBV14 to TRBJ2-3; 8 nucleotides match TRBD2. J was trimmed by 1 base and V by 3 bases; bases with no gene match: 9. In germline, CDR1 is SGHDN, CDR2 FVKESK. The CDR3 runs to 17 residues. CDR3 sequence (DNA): TGTGCCAGCAGCCAGCCTCGTACGGGACTAGGCACAGATACGCAGTATTTT. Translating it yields CASSQPRTGLGTDTQYF.

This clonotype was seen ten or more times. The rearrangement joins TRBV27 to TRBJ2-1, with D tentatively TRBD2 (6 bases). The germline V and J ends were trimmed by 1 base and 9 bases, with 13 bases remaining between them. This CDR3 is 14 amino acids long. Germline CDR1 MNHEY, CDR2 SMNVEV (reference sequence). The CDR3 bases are TGTGCCAGCAGTTTATTGACGGGACTGCGTGAGCAGTTCTTC. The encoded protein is CASSLLTGLREQFF.